This TCR beta chain was captured by sequencing in a study of shared clonotypes between healthy human individuals. At a deep level, the assay was run. Repertoires were generated with immunoSEQ multiplex PCR, while TCRdb's copy carries only in-frame clones and drops some. Of about 2.2 million clones in the sample, around 93% were seen once. This clone was recorded only once. Its antigen is undetermined. CD45RO-negative, CCR7-positively selected cells formed the naive CD8 fraction, excluding terminally differentiated effector memory CD45RA+ cells. Findings of the study overall: There were few donors, and this limited the genetic and exposure-history diversity represented. Rarefaction showed that sequencing of sorted subsets was incomplete (despite large depth).

The CDR3 consists of 19 residues. Germline assignment: CDR1 MDHEN and CDR2 SYDVKM. V trimming: 6 bases; J trimming: 4 bases; junction bases outside the gene matches: 18. The sequenced sample was naive CD8+ T cells from PBMCs. The sequence was collected from a man between 18 and 35 years old in good health. Some clones in this sample may be carry-over from other donors' samples. The chain has TRBV28 and TRBJ2-5, with 12 bases lining up with TRBD1. CDR3 region: CASSPEAPAGQGAGETQYF. CDR3 in DNA: TGTGCCAGCAGCCCCGAGGCACCTGCGGGACAGGGGGCTGGAGAGACCCAGTACTTC.